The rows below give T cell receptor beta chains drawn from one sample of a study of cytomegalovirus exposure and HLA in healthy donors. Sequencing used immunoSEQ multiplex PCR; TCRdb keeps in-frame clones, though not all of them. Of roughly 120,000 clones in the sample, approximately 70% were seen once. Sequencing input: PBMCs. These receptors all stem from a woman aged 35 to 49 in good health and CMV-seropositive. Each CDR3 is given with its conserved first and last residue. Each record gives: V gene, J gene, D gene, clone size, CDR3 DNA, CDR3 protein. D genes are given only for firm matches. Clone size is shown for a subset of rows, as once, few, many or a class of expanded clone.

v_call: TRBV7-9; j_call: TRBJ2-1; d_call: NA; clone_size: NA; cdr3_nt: TGTGCCAGCAGCCCAGATATGTTCTCCTACAATGAGCAGTTCTTC; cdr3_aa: CASSPDMFSYNEQFF
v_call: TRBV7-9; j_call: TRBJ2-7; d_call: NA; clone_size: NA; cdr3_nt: TGTGCCAGCAGCACCCCGACAGAGTACGAGCAGTACTTC; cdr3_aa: CASSTPTEYEQYF
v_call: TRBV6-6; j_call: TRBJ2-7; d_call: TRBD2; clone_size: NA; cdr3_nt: TGTGCCAGCATCCCGACCGCTAGCGGGAGAAGCGAGCAGTACTTC; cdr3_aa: CASIPTASGRSEQYF
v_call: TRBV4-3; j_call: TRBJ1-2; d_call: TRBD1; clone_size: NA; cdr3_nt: TGCGCCAGCAGCCAAGGGGGTGCGGACAGGGGGCTTTCTAACTATGGCTACACCTTC; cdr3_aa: CASSQGGADRGLSNYGYTF
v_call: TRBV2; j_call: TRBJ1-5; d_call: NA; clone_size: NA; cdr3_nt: TGTGCCAGCAGTGAATTGAGAAGAGCTAATCAGCCCCAGCATTTT; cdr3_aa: CASSELRRANQPQHF
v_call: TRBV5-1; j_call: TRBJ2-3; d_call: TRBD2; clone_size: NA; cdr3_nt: TGCGCCAGCAGCTTGGATGTCGGGGGGGCGACGGATACGCAGTATTTT; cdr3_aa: CASSLDVGGATDTQYF
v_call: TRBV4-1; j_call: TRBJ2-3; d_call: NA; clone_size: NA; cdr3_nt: TGCGCCAGCAGCCAGGCGGGACTCACAGATACGCAGTATTTT; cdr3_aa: CASSQAGLTDTQYF
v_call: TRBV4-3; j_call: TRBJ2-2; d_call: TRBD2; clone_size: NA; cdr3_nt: TGCGCCAGCAGCCAAGAACTAGCGGGAGACGCCGGGGAGCTGTTTTTT; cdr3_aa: CASSQELAGDAGELFF
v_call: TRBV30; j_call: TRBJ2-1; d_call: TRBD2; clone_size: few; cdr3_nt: TGTGCCTGGAGTGTACGCTTAGCGGGAGAGTTCTTC; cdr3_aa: CAWSVRLAGEFF
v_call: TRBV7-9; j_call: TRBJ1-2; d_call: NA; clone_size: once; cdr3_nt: TGTGCCAGCAGCCAAGAATATGACAGCTATGGCTACACCTTC; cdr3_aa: CASSQEYDSYGYTF
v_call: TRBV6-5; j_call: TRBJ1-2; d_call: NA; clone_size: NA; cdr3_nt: TGTGCCAGCAGATCGGCAGGGTTCAATGGCTACACCTTC; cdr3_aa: CASRSAGFNGYTF
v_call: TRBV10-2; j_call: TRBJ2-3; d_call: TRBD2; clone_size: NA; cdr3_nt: TGCGCCAGCATATCGAGCGGGAGCTCAGATACGCAGTATTTT; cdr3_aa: CASISSGSSDTQYF
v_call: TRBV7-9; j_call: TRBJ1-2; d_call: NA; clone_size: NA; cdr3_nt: TGTTCCAGCAGCCTAACAGGGTATGGCTACACCTTC; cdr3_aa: CSSSLTGYGYTF
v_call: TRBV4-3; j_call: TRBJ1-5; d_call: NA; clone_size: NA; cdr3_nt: TGCGCCAGCAGCCAAGATTGGGGGGTGGGTTGGGGTCCCAATCAGCCCCAGCATTTT; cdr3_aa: CASSQDWGVGWGPNQPQHF
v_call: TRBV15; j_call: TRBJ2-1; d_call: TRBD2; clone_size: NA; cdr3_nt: TGTGCCACCAGGCCCGAAGGAAGGACTAGCGGGAGAAGGGAGCAGTTCTTC; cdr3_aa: CATRPEGRTSGRREQFF
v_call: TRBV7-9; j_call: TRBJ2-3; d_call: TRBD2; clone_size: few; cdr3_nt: TGTGCCAGCAGGGGGGGGACTAGCGGGAGCACAGATACGCAGTATTTT; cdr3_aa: CASRGGTSGSTDTQYF
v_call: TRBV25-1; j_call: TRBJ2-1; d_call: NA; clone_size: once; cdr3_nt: TGTGCCAGCAGTGAATATTCTCGGGATGAGCAGTTCTTC; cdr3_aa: CASSEYSRDEQFF
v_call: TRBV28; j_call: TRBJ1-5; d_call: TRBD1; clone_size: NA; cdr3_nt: TGTGCCAGCAGACCGCCCCGGGGGACAGTGATTTCGAGCAATCAGCCCCAGCATTTT; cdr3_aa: CASRPPRGTVISSNQPQHF
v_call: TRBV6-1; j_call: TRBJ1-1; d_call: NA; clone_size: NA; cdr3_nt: TGTGCCAGCAGTATGGACAGACTGAACACTGAAGCTTTCTTT; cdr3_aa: CASSMDRLNTEAFF
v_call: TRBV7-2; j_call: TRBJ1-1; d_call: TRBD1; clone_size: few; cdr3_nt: TGTGCCAGCAGCTTGGACAGGGCCGACACTGAAGCTTTCTTT; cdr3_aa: CASSLDRADTEAFF
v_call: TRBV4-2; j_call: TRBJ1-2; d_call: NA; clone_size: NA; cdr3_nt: TGTGCCAGCAGCCAAGATCGCGATAACTATGGCTACACCTTC; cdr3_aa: CASSQDRDNYGYTF
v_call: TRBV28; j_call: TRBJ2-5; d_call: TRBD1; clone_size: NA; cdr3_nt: TGTGCCAGCAGTCACCCTACACGGACAGGGGAAGAGACCCAGTACTTC; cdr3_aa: CASSHPTRTGEETQYF
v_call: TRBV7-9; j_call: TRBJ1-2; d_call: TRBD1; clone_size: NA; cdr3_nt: TGTGCCAGCAGCCCCCGGACAGGGGATGACTATGGCTACACCTTC; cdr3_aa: CASSPRTGDDYGYTF
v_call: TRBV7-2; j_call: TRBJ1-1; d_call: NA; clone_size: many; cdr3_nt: TGTGCCAGCAGCTTAGGCGGGATCCACACTGAAGCTTTCTTT; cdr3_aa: CASSLGGIHTEAFF
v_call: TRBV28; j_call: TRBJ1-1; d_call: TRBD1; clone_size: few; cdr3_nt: TGTGCCAGCACCGGACAGGGGGCTTTAATGGATGCGCGGTGGTCTGCTTTCTTT; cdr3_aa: CASTGQGALMDARWSAFF
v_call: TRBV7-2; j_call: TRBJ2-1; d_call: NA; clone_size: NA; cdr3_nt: TGTGCCAGCAGCACCGGGAGACCCAATGAGCAGTTCTTC; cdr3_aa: CASSTGRPNEQFF
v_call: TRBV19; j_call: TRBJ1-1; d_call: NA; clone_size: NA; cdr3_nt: TGTGCCAGTACCAGGCGGGGGTACACTGAAGCTTTCTTT; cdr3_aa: CASTRRGYTEAFF
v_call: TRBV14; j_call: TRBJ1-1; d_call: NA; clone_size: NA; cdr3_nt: TGTGCCAGCAGCCCCTGGCTCAACACTGAAGCTTTCTTT; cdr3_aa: CASSPWLNTEAFF
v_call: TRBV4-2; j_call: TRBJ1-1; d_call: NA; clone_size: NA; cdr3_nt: TGTGCCAGCACCCCGAGAGAGGGAGAGGGCACTGAAGCTTTCTTT; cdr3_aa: CASTPREGEGTEAFF
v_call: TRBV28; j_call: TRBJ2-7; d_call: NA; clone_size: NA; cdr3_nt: TGTGCCAGCAGTCTCCCTGTAAGAAGCGACGAGCAGTACTTC; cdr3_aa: CASSLPVRSDEQYF
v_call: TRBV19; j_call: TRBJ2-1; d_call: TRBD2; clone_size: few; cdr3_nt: TGTGCCAGTAGTACGATGCCGGGACTAGCGGGAGGGTGGGGCTCCTACAATGAGCAGTTCTTC; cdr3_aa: CASSTMPGLAGGWGSYNEQFF
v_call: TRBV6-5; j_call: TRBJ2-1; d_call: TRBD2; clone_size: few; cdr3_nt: TGTGCCACCGCTCTCACTAGCGGGAAGAGGAATGAGCAGTTCTTC; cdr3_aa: CATALTSGKRNEQFF
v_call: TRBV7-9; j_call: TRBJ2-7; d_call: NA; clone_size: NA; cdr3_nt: TGTGCCAGCAGCTCGGGGGATTTCTACGAGCAGTACTTC; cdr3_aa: CASSSGDFYEQYF
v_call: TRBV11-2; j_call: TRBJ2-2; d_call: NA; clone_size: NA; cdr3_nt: TGTGCCAGCAGCTGGGGATACAGGGCGGGGGAGGTCGGGGAGCTGTTTTTT; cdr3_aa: CASSWGYRAGEVGELFF
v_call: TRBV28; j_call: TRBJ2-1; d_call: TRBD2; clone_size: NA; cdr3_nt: TGTGCCAGCAGTTTATCGGCTAGCGGGAGAGATATCTACAATGAGCAGTTCTTC; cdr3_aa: CASSLSASGRDIYNEQFF
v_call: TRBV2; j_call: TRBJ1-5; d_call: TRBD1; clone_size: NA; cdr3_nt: TGTGCCAGCAGTGTTCAGGGGGAAAGTCAGCCCCAGCATTTT; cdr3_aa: CASSVQGESQPQHF
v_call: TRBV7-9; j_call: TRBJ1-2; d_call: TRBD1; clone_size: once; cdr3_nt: TGTGCCAGCAGCTATACAGGGGCGTGGGGCTACACCTTC; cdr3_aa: CASSYTGAWGYTF
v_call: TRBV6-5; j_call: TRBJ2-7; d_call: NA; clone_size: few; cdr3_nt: TGTGCCAGCAGTTACTCGACAGGATTGTACGAGCAGTACTTC; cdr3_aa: CASSYSTGLYEQYF
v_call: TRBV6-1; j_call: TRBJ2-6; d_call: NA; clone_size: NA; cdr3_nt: TGTGCCAGCAGTGAAGCGGTACGGGGCGTCCTGACTTTC; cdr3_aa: CASSEAVRGVLTF